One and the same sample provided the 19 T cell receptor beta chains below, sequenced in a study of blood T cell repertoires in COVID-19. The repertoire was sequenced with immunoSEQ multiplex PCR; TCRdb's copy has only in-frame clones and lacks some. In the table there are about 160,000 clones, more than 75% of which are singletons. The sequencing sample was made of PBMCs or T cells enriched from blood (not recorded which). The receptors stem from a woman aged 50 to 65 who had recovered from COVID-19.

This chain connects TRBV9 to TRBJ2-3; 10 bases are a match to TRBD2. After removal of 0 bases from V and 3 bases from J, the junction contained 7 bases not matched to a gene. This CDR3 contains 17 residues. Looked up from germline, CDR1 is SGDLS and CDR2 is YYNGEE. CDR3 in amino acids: CASSVGNSGGSTDTQYF. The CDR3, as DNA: TGTGCCAGCAGCGTAGGAAATAGCGGGGGGTCAACAGATACGCAGTATTTT.

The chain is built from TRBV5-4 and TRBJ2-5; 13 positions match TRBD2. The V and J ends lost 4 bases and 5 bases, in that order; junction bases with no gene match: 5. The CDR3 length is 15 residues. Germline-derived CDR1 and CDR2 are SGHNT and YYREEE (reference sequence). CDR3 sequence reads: CASSTGLAGAETQYF. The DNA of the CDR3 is TGTGCCAGCAGCACCGGACTAGCGGGGGCCGAGACCCAGTACTTC.

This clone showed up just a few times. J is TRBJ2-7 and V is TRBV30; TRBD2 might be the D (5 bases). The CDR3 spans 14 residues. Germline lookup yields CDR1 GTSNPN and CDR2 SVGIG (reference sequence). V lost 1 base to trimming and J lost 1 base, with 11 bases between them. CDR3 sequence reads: CAWSGVASSYEQYF. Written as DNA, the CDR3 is TGTGCCTGGAGTGGGGTAGCGAGTTCCTACGAGCAGTACTTC.

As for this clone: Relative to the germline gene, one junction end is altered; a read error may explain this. For the CDR3, the DNA is TGTGCCAGCAGTTTAGCGGGGGGGTTCCAAGAGACCCAGTACTTC. Its translation: CASSLAGGFQETQYF. This chain joins TRBV11-2 and TRBJ2-5, with 11 bases fitting TRBD2. The CDR3 sequence is 15 residues long. Germline V CDR1 and CDR2: SGHAT, FQNNGV.

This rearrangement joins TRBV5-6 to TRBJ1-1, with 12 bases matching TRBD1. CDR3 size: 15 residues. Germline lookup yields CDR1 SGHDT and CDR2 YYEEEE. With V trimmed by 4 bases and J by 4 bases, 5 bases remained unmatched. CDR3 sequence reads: CASSQGQGAGTEAFF. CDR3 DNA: TGTGCCAGCAGCCAGGGACAGGGGGCGGGCACTGAAGCTTTCTTT.

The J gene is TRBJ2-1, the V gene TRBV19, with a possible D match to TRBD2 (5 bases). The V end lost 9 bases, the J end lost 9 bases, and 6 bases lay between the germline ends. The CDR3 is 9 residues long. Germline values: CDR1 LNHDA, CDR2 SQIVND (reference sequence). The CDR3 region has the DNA TGTGCCAGCCTAGCTGAGCAGTTCTTC. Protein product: CASLAEQFF.

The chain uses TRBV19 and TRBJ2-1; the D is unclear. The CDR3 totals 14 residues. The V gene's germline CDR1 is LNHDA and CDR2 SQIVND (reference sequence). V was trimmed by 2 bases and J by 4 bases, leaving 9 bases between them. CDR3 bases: TGTGCCAGTAGTATAAAACAGTTATACAATGAGCAGTTCTTC. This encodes CASSIKQLYNEQFF.

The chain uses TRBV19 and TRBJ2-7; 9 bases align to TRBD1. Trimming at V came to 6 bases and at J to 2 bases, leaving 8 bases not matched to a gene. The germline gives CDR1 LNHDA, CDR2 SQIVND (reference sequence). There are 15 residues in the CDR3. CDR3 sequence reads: CASRVTGGGPYEQYF. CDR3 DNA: TGTGCCAGTAGGGTGACAGGGGGAGGCCCCTACGAGCAGTACTTC.

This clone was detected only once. In nucleotides, the CDR3 is TGTGCCAGCAGTGGGACAGTCGAGCAGTACTTC. It codes for CASSGTVEQYF. The V and J genes are TRBV2 and TRBJ2-7, with a tentative D call TRBD1 (6 bases). In germline, CDR1 is SNHLY, CDR2 FYNNEI. Trimming shortened V by 4 bases and J by 6 bases, and 7 bases separated the two germline ends. The CDR3 has 11 amino acids.

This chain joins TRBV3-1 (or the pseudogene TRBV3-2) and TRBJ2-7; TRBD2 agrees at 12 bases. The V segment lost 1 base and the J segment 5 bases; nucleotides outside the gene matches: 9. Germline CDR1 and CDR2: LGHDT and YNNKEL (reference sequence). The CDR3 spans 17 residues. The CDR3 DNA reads TGTGCCAGCAGCCAAGGACTAGCGGGGGCCGCCCCCCACGAGCAGTACTTC. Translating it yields CASSQGLAGAAPHEQYF.

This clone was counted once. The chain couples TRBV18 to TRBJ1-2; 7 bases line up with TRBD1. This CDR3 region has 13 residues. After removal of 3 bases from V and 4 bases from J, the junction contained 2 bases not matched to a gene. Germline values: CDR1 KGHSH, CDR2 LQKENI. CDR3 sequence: CASSPDRAYGYTF. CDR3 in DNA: TGTGCCAGCTCACCCGACAGGGCCTATGGCTACACCTTC.

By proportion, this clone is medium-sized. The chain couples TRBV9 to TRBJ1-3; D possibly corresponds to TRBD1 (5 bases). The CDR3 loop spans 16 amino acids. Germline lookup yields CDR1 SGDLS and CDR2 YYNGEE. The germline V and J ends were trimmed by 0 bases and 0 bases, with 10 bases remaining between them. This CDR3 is CASSVAGAASGNTIYF. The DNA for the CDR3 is TGTGCCAGCAGCGTAGCTGGGGCGGCCTCTGGAAACACCATATATTTT.

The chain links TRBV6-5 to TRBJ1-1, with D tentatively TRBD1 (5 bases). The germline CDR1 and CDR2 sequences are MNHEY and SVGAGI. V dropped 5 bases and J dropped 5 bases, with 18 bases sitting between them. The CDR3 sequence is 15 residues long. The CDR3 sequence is CASSPGRRVTTEAFF. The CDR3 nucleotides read TGTGCCAGCAGTCCCGGGCGCAGGGTAACAACTGAAGCTTTCTTT.

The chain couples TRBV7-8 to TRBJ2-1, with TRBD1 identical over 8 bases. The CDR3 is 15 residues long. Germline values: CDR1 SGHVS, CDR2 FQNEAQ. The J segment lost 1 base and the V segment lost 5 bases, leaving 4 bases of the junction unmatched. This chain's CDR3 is CASSLTGGSYNEQFF. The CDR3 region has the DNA TGTGCCAGCAGCCTAACAGGGGGTTCCTACAATGAGCAGTTCTTC. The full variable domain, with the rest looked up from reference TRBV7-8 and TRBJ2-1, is GAGVSQSPRYKVAKRGQDVALRCDPISGHVSLFWYQQALGQGPEFLTYFQNEAQLDKSGLPSDRFFAERPEGSVSTLKIQRTQQEDSAVYLCASSLTGGSYNEQFFGPGTRLTVL.

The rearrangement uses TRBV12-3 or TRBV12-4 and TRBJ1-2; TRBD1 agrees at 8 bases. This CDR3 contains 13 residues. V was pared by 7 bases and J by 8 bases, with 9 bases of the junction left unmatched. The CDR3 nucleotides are TGTGCCAGCAACGCAGGGGGCCGGGAGGGCTACACCTTC. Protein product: CASNAGGREGYTF.

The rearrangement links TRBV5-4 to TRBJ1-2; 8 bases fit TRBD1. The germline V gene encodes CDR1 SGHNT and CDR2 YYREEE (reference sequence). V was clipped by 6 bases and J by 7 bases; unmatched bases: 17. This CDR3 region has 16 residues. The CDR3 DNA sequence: TGTGCCAGCACCCTTGCAGGACAGGGAACATTTCGTGGCTACACCTTC. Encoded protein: CASTLAGQGTFRGYTF.

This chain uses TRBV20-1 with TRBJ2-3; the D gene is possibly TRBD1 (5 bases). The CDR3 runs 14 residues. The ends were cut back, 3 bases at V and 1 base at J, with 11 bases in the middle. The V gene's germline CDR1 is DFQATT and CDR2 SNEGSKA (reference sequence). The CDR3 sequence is CSASAGPRTDTQYF. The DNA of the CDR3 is TGCAGTGCTAGTGCAGGGCCACGCACAGATACGCAGTATTTT.

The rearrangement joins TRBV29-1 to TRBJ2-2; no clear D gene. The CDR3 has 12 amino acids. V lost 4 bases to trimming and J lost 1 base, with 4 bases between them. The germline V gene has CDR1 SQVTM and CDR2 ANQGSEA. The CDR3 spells CSVGLNTGELFF. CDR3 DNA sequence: TGCAGCGTTGGACTGAACACCGGGGAGCTGTTTTTT.

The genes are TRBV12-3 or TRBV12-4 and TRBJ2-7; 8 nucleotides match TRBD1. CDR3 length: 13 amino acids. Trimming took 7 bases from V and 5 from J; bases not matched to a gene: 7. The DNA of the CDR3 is TGTGCCAGCACGCAGGGGGCTTTCAACGAGCAGTACTTC. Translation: CASTQGAFNEQYF.